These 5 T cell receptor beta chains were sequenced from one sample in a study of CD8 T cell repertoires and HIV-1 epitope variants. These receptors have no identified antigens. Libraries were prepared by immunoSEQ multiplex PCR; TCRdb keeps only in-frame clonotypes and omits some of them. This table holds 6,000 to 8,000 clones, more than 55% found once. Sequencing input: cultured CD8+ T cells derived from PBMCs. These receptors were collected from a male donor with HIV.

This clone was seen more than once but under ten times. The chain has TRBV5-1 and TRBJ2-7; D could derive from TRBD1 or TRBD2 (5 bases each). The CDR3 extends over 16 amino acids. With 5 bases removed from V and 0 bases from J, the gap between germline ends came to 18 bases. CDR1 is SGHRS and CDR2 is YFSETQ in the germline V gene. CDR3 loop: CASREAGTSSSYEQYF. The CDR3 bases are TGCGCCAGCAGGGAAGCCGGGACCAGTAGCTCCTACGAGCAGTACTTC.

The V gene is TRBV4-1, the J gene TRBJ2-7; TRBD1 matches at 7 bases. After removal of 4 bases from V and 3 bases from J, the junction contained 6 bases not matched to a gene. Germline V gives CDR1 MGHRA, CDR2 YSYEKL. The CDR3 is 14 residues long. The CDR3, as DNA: TGCGCCAGCAGCCTATCCTGGACAGGCTACGAGCAGTACTTC. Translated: CASSLSWTGYEQYF.

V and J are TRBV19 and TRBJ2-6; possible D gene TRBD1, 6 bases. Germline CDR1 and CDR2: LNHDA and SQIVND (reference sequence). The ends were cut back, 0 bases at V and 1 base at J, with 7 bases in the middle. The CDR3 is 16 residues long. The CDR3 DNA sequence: TGTGCCAGTAGTATAGATCAGGGGTCTGGGGCCAACGTCCTGACTTTC. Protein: CASSIDQGSGANVLTF.

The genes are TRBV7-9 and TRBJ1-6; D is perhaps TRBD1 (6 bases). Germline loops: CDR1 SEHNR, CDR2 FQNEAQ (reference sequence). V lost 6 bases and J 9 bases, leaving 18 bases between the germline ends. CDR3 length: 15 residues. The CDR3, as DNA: TGTGCCAGCAGGGACGATGGACAGTACGGTTCACCCCTCCACTTT. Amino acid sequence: CASRDDGQYGSPLHF.

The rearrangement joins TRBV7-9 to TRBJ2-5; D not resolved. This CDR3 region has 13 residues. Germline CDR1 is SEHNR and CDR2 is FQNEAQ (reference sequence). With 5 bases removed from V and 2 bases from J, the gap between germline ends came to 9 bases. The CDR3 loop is CASSPDKQETQYF. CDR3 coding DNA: TGTGCCAGCAGCCCTGATAAACAAGAGACCCAGTACTTC. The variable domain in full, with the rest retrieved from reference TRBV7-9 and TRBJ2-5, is DTGVSQNPRHKITKRGQNVTFRCDPISEHNRLYWYRQTLGQGPEFLTYFQNEAQLEKSRLLSDRFSAERPKGSFSTLEIQRTEQGDSAMYLCASSPDKQETQYFGPGTRLLVL.